Described below is a single TCR beta chain sequence and its context. This specimen comes from a study of blood T cell repertoires in COVID-19. For the study at large: The United States, Italy and Spain provided the acute and convalescent COVID-19 samples. From T cells, B-cell-depleted T cells, or PBMCs came the material, which was cDNA or gDNA.

Followed longitudinally, the Seattle patients had been enrolled during active infection. The V gene end was trimmed by 4 bases and the J gene end by 2 bases; junction bases not matched to a gene: 7. CDR3 length equals 15 residues. In germline, CDR1 is LNHDA, CDR2 SQIVND (reference sequence). Per the original methods: Scientists estimated how many nucleated cells there were by amplifying reference gene primers. The repertoire was sequenced with immunoSEQ multiplex PCR; TCRdb's copy has only in-frame clones and lacks some. V, J and clone size were drawn from that table, and D and trimming were deduced from the DNA. The sample holds under 300,000 clones, 90% seen once.

The sample comprised peripheral blood. The sequence came from a woman aged 60-75 years with COVID-19, enrolled during active disease. V and J are TRBV19 and TRBJ1-1; 7 bases agree with TRBD1. The CDR3 DNA follows: TGTGCCAGTAGTAGGGACAGCTTTACAAACACTGAAGCTTTCTTT. This translates into CASSRDSFTNTEAFF.